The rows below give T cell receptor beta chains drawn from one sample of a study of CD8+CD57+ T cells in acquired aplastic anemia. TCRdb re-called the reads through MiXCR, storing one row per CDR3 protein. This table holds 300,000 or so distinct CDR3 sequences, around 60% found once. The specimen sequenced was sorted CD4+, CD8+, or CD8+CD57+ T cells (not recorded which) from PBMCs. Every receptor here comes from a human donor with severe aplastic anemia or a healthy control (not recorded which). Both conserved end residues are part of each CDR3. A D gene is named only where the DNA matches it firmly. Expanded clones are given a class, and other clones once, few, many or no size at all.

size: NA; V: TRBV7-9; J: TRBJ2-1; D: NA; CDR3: CASSSITGIDEQFF; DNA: TGTGCCAGCAGCTCGATTACCGGGATTGATGAGCAGTTCTTC
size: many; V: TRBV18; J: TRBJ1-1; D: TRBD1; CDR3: CASRQGASTEAFF; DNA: TGTGCCAGCCGACAGGGGGCGTCCACTGAAGCTTTCTTT
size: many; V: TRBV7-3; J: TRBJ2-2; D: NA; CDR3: CASSPRHTGELFF; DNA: TGTGCCAGCAGCCCCCGCCACACCGGGGAGCTGTTTTTT
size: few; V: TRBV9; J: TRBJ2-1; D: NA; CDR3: CASSPQSNEQFF; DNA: TGTGCCAGCAGCCCCCAGAGCAATGAGCAGTTCTTC
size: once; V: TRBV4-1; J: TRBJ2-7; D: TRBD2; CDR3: CASSQESVSSGAYEQYF; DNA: TGCGCCAGCAGCCAAGAGTCGGTTTCTAGCGGAGCCTACGAGCAGTACTTC
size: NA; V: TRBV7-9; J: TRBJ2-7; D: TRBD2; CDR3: CASSTLAGGSYEQYF; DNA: TGTGCCAGCAGCACCCTCGCGGGAGGGTCCTACGAGCAGTACTTC
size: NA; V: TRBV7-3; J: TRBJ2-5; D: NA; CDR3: CASSDGTQYF; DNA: TGTGCCAGCAGCGACGGGACCCAGTACTTC
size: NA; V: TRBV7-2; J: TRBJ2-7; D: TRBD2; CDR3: CASGGGGYEQYF; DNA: TGTGCTTCGGGTGGGGGGGGGTACGAGCAGTACTTC
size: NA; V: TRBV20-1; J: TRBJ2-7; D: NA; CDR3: CSTRDTQKGYEQYF; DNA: TGCAGTACTAGAGATACACAGAAGGGATACGAGCAGTACTTC
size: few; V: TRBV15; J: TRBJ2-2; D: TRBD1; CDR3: CATSRDLGQGANTGELFF; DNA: TGTGCCACCAGCAGAGATCTCGGACAGGGGGCGAACACCGGGGAGCTGTTTTTT
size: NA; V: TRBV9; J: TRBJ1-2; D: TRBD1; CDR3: CASSPTPYLSGTVTSGYTF; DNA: TGTGCCAGCAGCCCGACTCCATACCTCTCCGGGACAGTTACCAGTGGCTACACCTTC
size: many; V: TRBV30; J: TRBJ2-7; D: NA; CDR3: CAWSVLQIRGEQYF; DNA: TGTGCCTGGAGTGTCCTACAGATCAGGGGAGAGCAGTACTTC
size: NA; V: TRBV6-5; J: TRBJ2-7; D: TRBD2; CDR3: CASRSWTSGNYEQYF; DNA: TGTGCCAGCAGGTCTTGGACTAGCGGGAACTACGAGCAGTACTTC
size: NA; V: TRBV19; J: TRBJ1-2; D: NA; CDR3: CASSAQARGNGYTF; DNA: TGTGCCAGTAGCGCCCAAGCCCGGGGCAACGGCTACACCTTC
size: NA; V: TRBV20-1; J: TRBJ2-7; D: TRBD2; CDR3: CSASSAGGTYEQYF; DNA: TGCAGTGCTAGTTCCGCGGGAGGAACCTACGAGCAGTACTTC
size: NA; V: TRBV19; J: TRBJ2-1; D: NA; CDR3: CASSMDRRNSYNEQFF; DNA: TGTGCCAGTAGTATGGACCGTAGGAACTCCTACAATGAGCAGTTCTTC
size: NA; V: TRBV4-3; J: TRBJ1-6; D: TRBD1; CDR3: CASSQARQGPYNSPLHF; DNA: TGCGCCAGCAGCCAAGCCCGACAGGGCCCCTATAATTCACCCCTCCACTTT
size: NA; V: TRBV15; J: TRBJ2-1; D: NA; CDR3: CATSSARQYNEQFF; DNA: TGTGCCACCAGCAGCGCACGACAGTACAATGAGCAGTTCTTC
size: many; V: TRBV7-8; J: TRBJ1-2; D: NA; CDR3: CASSPQGGYGYTF; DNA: TGTGCCAGCAGCCCCCAGGGAGGCTATGGCTACACCTTC
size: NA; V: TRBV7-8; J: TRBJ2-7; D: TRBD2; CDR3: CASSLDVGTSGRFGYEQYF; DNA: TGTGCCAGCAGCTTAGATGTAGGGACTAGCGGGAGATTTGGTTACGAGCAGTACTTC
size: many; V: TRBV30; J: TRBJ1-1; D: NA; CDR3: CAWSGTRNTEAFF; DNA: TGTGCCTGGAGCGGGACACGGAACACTGAAGCTTTCTTT
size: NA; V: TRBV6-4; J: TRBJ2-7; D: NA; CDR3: CASSEAGQSYEQYF; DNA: TGTGCCAGCAGTGAAGCAGGACAGTCTTACGAGCAGTACTTC
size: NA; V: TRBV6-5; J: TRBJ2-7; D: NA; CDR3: CASSYFIGDEQYF; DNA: TGTGCCAGCAGTTACTTTATAGGGGACGAGCAGTACTTC
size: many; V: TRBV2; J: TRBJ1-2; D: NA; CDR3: CASSTAAVINYGYTF; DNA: TGTGCCAGCAGCACCGCGGCGGTGATCAACTATGGCTACACCTTC
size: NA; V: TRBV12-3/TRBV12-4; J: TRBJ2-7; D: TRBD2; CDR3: CASSLDGSGRSDEQYF; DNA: TGTGCCAGCAGTTTAGATGGTAGCGGGAGGTCCGACGAGCAGTACTTC
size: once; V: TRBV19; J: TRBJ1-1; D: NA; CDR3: CASIQGWGLNAEAFF; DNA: TGTGCCAGTATCCAGGGTTGGGGACTTAACGCTGAAGCTTTCTTT
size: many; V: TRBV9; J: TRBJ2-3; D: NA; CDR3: CASSVGPISTDTQYF; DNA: TGTGCCAGCAGCGTAGGTCCCATTAGCACAGATACGCAGTATTTT
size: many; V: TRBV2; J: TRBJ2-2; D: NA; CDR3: CASTRERNGELFF; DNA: TGTGCCAGCACCCGAGAGAGGAACGGGGAGCTGTTTTTT
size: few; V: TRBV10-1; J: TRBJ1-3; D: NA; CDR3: CASSEVESGNTIYF; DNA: TGCGCCAGCAGTGAAGTGGAGTCTGGAAACACCATATATTTT
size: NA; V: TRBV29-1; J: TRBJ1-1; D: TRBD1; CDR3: CSVDGQENTEAFF; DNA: TGCAGCGTGGATGGACAGGAGAACACTGAAGCTTTCTTT
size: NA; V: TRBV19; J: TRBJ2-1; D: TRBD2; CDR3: CASTPLGLAGWNEQFF; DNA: TGTGCCAGTACCCCCCTCGGACTAGCGGGGTGGAATGAGCAGTTCTTC
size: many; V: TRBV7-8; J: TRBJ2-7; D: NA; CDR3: CASSPQSYEQYF; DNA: TGTGCCAGCAGCCCGCAATCCTACGAGCAGTACTTC
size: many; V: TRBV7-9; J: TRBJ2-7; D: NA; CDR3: CASSPPLDGYEQYF; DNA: TGTGCCAGCAGCCCCCCCCTGGACGGCTACGAGCAGTACTTC